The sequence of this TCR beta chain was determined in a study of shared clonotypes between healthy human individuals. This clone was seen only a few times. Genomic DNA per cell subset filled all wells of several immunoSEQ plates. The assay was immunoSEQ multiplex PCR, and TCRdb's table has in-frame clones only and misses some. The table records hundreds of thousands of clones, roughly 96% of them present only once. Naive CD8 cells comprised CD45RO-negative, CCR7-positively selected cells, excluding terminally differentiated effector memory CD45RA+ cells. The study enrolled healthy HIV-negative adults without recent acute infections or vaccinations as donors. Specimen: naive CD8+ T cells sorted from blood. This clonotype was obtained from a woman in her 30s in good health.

This CDR3 is CASSTRQGGGYTF. CDR3 in DNA: TGTGCCAGCAGCACACGACAGGGTGGGGGCTACACCTTC. The chain is built from TRBV9 and TRBJ1-2, with 7 bases fitting TRBD1. Germline V gene lookup returns CDR1 SGDLS and CDR2 YYNGEE. J gave up 8 bases and V 4 bases, and 8 bases lay outside the gene matches. The CDR3 has 13 amino acids. Supplemented by reference TRBV9 and TRBJ1-2, the full variable domain reads DSGVTQTPKHLITATGQRVTLRCSPRSGDLSVYWYQQSLDQGLQFLIQYYNGEERAKGNILERFSAQQFPDLHSELNLSSLELGDSALYFCASSTRQGGGYTFGSGTRLTVV.